This T cell receptor beta chain derives from a study of spatial heterogeneity in lung cancer. Study-level background: The study consistently detected more beta-chain than alpha-chain sequences.

The germline gives CDR1 DFQATT, CDR2 SNEGSKA (reference sequence). CDR3 length equals 15 residues. J gave up 4 bases and V 1 base, and 9 bases lay outside the gene matches. Every cDNA TCR molecule received its own unique molecular identifier. TCRdb independently ran MiXCR on the 5' RACE reads; one entry per CDR3 protein. The sample has about 120,000 distinct CDR3 sequences, less than 15% seen once. Time point meaning: blood at routine non-recurrence follow-up after resection. No cell sorting; template was whole RNA from tumor, lung tissue or PBMC. This chain connects TRBV20-1 to TRBJ1-1; 7 bases map to TRBD1. The clonotype was recovered from a male donor with early-stage non-small cell lung cancer. Sequencing was performed on PBMCs, taken at follow-up. Written as DNA, the CDR3 is TGCAGTGCTAGAGCGTGGGCAGGGGGAGGCACTGAAGCTTTCTTT. This sequence encodes CSARAWAGGGTEAFF.